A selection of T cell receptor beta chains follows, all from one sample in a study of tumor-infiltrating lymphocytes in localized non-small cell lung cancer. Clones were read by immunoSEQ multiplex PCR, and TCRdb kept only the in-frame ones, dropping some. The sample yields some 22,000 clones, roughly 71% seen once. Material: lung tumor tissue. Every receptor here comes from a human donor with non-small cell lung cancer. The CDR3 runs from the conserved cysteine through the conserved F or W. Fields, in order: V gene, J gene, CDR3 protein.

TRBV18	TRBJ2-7	CASSPNLRALHRYRIYEQYF
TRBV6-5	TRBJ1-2	CASSYENPGGSGGYTF
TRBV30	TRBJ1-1	CAWSNRANTEAFF
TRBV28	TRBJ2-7	CASRQTSGRKQYF
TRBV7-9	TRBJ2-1	CASSFRTGGHNEQFF
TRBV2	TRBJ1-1	CASRWRATGNTEAFF
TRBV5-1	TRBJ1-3	CASSSTGSRSSGNTIYF
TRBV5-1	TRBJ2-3	CASSGSTDTQYF
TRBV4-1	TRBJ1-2	CASSQDEQGRYTF
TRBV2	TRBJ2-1	CASHLLASGSNEQFF
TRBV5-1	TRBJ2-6	CASSLVTGSLSGANVLTF
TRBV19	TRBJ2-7	CASTRNPGSYEQYF
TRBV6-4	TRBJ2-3	CASGAGHTDTQYF
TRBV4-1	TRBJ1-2	CASSLLPGDYGYTF
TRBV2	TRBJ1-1	CASSEARGTGPGTEAFF
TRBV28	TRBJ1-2	CASSLDGVNYGYTF
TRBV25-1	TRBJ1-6	CASSESSKSPLHF
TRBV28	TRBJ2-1	CASSLYGGRYYNEQFF
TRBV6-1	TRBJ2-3	CASSEQGSTDTQYF
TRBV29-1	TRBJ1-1	CSVEATARTEAFF
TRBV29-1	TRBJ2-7	CSVRTGATSYEQYF
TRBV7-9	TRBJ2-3	CASSPQIGQGGTDTQYF
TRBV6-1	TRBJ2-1	CASSEAFLAGGPYEQFF
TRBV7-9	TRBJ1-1	CASSSQGTMNTEAFF